This paragraph covers one T cell receptor (beta chain) sequence. Gene names and germline refer to mouse. The CDR3 end lies 1 residue beyond the end of the read and is filled in from the germline J gene. Profiling relied on immunoSEQ multiplex PCR, and the TCRdb table lists in-frame clones only, not all of them. The sample consists of about 6,700 clones, roughly half of them appearing once. The data derive from a study of tissue T cells after allogeneic stem cell transplantation. Documented time point: mouse harvest day 7 after allogeneic transplant. The graft held 10^6 splenic CD5+ T cells and 10^7 T-cell-depleted bone marrow cells. Tissues came from B6→BALB/c major-mismatch GVHD mice at day 7 or 14. The germline V gene encodes CDR1 KGHPV and CDR2 FQNQEV (reference sequence). This CDR3 region has 13 residues. The V gene lost 6 bases and the J gene lost 4 bases, with 10 bases spanning the gap.

The rearrangement uses TRBV26 and TRBJ1-3, with D tentatively TRBD1 (5 bases). The TCR sequence derives from a female BALB/c mouse given C57BL/6 T cells with graft-versus-host disease after an allogeneic hematopoietic cell transplant. Sequencing was done on a sample of gut tissue. CDR3 sequence: CASSLDSGNTLYF. The sequenced CDR3 bases are TGTGCCAGCAGCCTCGACAGCGGAAATACGCTCTAT.